One T cell receptor (beta chain) is described in this entry. The entry originates in a study of blood T cell repertoires in COVID-19. Assay: immunoSEQ multiplex PCR; the TCRdb copy retains only in-frame clones and omits some. This repertoire shows almost 200,000 clones, roughly nine tenths found once; its top ten account for 0.7% to 0.8%. The CDR3 contains 16 residues. CDR1 and CDR2 from the germline V gene are SNHLY and FYNNEI. The germline V and J ends were trimmed by 2 bases and 2 bases, with 13 bases remaining between them. This clonotype originated in a woman between 65 and 79 years old with acute or convalescent COVID-19. The specimen was peripheral blood. This chain uses TRBV2 with TRBJ1-5; D call uncertain. The DNA of the CDR3 is TGTGCCAGCAGTGAAAGGCCCACTATAGGCAATCAGCCCCAGCATTTT. It specifies CASSERPTIGNQPQHF.